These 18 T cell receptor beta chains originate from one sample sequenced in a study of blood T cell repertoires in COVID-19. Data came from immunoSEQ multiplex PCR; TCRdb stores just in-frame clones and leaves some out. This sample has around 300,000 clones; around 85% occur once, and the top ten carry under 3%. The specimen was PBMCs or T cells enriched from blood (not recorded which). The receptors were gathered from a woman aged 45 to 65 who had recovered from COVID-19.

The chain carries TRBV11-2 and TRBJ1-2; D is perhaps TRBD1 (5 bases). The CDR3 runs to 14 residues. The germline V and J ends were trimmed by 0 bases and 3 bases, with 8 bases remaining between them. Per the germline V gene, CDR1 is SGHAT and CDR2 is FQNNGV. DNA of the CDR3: TGTGCCAGCAGCTTAGAAGTAGGGGACTATGGCTACACCTTC. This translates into CASSLEVGDYGYTF.

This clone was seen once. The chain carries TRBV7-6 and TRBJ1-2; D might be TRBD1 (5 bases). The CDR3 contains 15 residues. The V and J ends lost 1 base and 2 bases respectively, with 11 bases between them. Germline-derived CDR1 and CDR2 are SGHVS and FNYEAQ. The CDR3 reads CASSLETQGNYGYTF. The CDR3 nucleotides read TGTGCCAGCAGCTTAGAGACCCAGGGAAACTATGGCTACACCTTC.

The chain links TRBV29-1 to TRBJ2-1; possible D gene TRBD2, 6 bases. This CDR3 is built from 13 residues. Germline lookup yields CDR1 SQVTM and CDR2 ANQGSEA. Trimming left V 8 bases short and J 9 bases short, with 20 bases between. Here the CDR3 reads CSLKFGGGGEQFF. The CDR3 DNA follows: TGCAGCCTCAAATTTGGGGGAGGAGGTGAGCAGTTCTTC.

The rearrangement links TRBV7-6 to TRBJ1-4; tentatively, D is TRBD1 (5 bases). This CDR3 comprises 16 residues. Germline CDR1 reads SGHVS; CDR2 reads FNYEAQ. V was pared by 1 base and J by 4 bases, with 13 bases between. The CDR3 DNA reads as TGTGCCAGCAGCTTAGTTTCATGGGGACTTAATGAAAAACTGTTTTTT. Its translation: CASSLVSWGLNEKLFF.

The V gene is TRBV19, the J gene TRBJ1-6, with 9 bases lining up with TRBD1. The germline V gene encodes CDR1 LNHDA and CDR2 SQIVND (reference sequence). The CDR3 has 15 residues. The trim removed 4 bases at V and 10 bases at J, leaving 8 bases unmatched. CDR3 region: CASSKLGGQGSPLHF. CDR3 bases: TGTGCCAGTAGTAAGCTGGGGGGACAGGGATCACCCCTCCACTTT.

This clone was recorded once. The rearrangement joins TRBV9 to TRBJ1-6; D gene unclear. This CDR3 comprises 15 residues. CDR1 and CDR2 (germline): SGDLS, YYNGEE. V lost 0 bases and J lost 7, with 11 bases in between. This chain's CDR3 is CASSVAAVENSPLHF. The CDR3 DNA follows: TGTGCCAGCAGCGTAGCCGCGGTTGAGAATTCACCCCTCCACTTT.

The CDR3 sequence is CASSVEAAVEHTQYF. DNA for the CDR3: TGTGCCAGCAGCGTAGAAGCGGCGGTCGAACATACGCAGTATTTT. V gene TRBV9 combines with J gene TRBJ2-3, with a tentative D call TRBD2 (5 bases). Trimming stripped 0 bases from V and 7 bases from J, with 15 bases between. The CDR3 covers 15 residues. Germline values: CDR1 SGDLS, CDR2 YYNGEE.

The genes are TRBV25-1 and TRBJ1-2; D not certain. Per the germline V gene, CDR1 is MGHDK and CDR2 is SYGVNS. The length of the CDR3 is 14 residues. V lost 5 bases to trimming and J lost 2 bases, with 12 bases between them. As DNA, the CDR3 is TGTGCCAGCAGTAGATCGGGGAGGAACTATGGCTACACCTTC. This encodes CASSRSGRNYGYTF.

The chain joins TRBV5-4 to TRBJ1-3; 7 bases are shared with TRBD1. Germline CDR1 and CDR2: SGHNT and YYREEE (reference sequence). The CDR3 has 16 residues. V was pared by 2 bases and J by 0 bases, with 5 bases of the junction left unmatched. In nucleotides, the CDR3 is TGTGCCAGCAGCTTTGACAGGGCGAGCTCTGGAAACACCATATATTTT. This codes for CASSFDRASSGNTIYF.

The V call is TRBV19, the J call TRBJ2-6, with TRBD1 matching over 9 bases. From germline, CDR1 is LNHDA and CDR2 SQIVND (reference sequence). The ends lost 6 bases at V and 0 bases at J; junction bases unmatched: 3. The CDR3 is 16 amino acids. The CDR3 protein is CASRGQGSSGANVLTF. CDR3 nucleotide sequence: TGTGCCAGTAGGGGACAGGGTTCCTCTGGGGCCAACGTCCTGACTTTC.

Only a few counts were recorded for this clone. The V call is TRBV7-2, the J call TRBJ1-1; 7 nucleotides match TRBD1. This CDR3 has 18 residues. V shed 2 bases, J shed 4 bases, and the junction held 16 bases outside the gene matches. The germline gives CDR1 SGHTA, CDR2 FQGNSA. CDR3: CASSLQTWGRGRTTEAFF. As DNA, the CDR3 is TGTGCCAGCAGCTTACAAACCTGGGGCAGGGGGAGGACCACTGAAGCTTTCTTT.

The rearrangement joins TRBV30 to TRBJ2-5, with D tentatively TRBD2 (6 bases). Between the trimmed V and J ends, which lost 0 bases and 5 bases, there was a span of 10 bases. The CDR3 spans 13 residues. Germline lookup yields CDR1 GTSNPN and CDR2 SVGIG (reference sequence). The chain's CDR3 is CAWSVLAGETQYF. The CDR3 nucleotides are TGTGCCTGGAGTGTACTAGCCGGGGAGACCCAGTACTTC. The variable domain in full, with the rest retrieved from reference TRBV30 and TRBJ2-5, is SQTIHQWPATLVQPVGSPLSLECTVEGTSNPNLYWYRQAAGRGLQLLFYSVGIGQISSEVPQNLSASRPQDRQFILSSKKLLLSDSGFYLCAWSVLAGETQYFGPGTRLLVL.

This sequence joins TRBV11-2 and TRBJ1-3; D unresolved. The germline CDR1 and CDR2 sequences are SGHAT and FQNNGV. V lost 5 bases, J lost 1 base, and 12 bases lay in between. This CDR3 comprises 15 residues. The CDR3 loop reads CASSPEPGSGNTIYF. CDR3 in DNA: TGTGCCAGCAGCCCCGAACCGGGATCTGGAAACACCATATATTTT.

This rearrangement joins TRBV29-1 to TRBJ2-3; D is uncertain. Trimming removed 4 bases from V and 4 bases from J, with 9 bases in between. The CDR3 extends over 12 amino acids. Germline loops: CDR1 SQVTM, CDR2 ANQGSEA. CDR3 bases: TGCAGCGTTGTAGACTTTGCAGATACGCAGTATTTT. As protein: CSVVDFADTQYF.

The CDR3 reads CSVIDRGTEAFF. The CDR3 DNA is TGCAGCGTTATTGACAGGGGCACTGAAGCTTTCTTT. The chain carries TRBV29-1 and TRBJ1-1; 8 bases line up with TRBD1. The germline CDR1 and CDR2 sequences are SQVTM and ANQGSEA. Trimming removed 5 bases from V and 4 bases from J; junction bases left unmatched: 3. This CDR3 has 12 amino acids.

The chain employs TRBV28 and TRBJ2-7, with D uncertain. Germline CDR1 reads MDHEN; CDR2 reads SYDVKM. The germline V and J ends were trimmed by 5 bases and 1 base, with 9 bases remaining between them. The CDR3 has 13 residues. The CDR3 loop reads CASSTPGSYEQYF. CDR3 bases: TGTGCCAGCAGTACGCCGGGTTCCTACGAGCAGTACTTC.

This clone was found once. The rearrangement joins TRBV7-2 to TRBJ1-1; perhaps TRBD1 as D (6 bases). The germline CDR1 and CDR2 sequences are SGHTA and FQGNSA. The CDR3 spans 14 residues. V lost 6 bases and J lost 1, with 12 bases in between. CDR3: CASRAQGENTEAFF. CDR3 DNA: TGTGCCAGCAGGGCACAGGGTGAGAACACTGAAGCTTTCTTT.

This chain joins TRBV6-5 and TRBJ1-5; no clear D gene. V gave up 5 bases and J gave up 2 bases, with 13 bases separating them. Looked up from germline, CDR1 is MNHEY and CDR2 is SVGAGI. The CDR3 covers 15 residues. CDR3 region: CASSPSGRGNQPQHF. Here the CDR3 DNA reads TGTGCCAGCAGTCCTTCCGGGCGGGGCAATCAGCCCCAGCATTTT.